This TCR beta chain stems from a study of human T cells and chemical hapten exposure. General observations from the study: TCRs whose frequency exceeded 1 in 1000 remained the same following DPC sensitization.

The CDR3 covers 14 residues. Looked up from germline, CDR1 is SGHTA and CDR2 is FQGNSA. The ends were cut back, 7 bases at V and 2 bases at J, with 14 bases in the middle. The sample holds a few counts of this clonotype. As yet, its antigen is unknown. The time point is: healthy volunteer bleed at 2 weeks. Unfractionated whole blood served as the source for total RNA extraction. TCRdb analysed the RACE reads with MiXCR anew, one entry per CDR3 protein. The sample holds roughly 30,000 distinct CDR3 sequences; about 7% are singletons and the top ten take around a tenth. The clonotype comes from a human donor in good health. Some clones in this sample may be carry-over from other donors' samples. V is TRBV7-2 and J is TRBJ2-5, with D perhaps matching TRBD1 or TRBD2 (6 bases each). The specimen was whole blood. This CDR3 is CASTSRGPQETQYF. The CDR3 DNA reads TGTGCCAGCACCAGTCGGGGGCCGCAAGAGACCCAGTACTTC. The full variable domain, completed using reference TRBV7-2 and TRBJ2-5, is GAGVSQSPSNKVTEKGKDVELRCDPISGHTALYWYRQSLGQGLEFLIYFQGNSAPDKSGLPSDRFSAERTGGSVSTLTIQRTQQEDSAVYLCASTSRGPQETQYFGPGTRLLVL.